Presented here are 12 T cell receptor beta chains from one specimen sequenced in a study of blood T cell repertoires in COVID-19. Clones were sequenced by immunoSEQ multiplex PCR, and TCRdb holds only the in-frame ones, with some missing. The sample consists of about 150,000 clones, over 75% of them appearing once. Input material: peripheral blood. The receptors were gathered from a man aged 55 to 70 with COVID-19, enrolled during active disease.

J is TRBJ2-7 and V is TRBV16; 9 bases are shared with TRBD1. Germline assignment: CDR1 KGHSY and CDR2 FQNENV. The trim removed 2 bases at V and 0 bases at J, leaving 5 bases unmatched. The CDR3 consists of 16 residues. CDR3 amino acids: CASSQGRDRASYEQYF. CDR3 DNA: TGTGCCAGCAGCCAAGGAAGGGACAGGGCCTCCTACGAGCAGTACTTC.

The rearrangement uses TRBV19 and TRBJ1-2, with 11 bases aligning to TRBD1. The trim removed 4 bases at V and 4 bases at J, leaving 11 bases unmatched. Germline V gene lookup returns CDR1 LNHDA and CDR2 SQIVND (reference sequence). The CDR3 runs 17 residues. The CDR3 sequence is CASSTPLDRGRGYGYTF. CDR3 DNA: TGTGCCAGTAGTACTCCCCTGGACAGGGGGCGAGGCTATGGCTACACCTTC.

The V call is TRBV24-1, the J call TRBJ2-5; TRBD2 matches 11 bases. V lost 4 bases to trimming and J lost 5 bases; unmatched junction nucleotides: 11. This CDR3 region has 17 residues. Germline V gene lookup returns CDR1 KGHDR and CDR2 SFDVKD. CDR3 sequence (DNA): TGTGCCACCAGTGACCATGTACTAGCGGGGGCGGGGGAGACCCAGTACTTC. It encodes CATSDHVLAGAGETQYF.

The V call is TRBV11-2, the J call TRBJ2-7; no definite D call. CDR3 size: 14 residues. The germline gives CDR1 SGHAT, CDR2 FQNNGV. Trimming stripped 2 bases from V and 0 bases from J, with 8 bases between. The CDR3 coding sequence is TGTGCCAGCAGCTTATTCAGTAACTCCTACGAGCAGTACTTC. Amino acid sequence: CASSLFSNSYEQYF. Supplemented by reference TRBV11-2 and TRBJ2-7, the full variable domain reads EAGVAQSPRYKIIEKRQSVAFWCNPISGHATLYWYQQILGQGPKLLIQFQNNGVVDDSQLPKDRFSAERLKGVDSTLKIQPAKLEDSAVYLCASSLFSNSYEQYFGPGTRLTVT.

This clone was observed once. The V call is TRBV5-4, the J call TRBJ1-1; 8 bases are shared with TRBD1. Germline CDR1 reads SGHNT; CDR2 reads YYREEE (reference sequence). This CDR3 is 15 amino acids long. V trimming: 5 bases; J trimming: 1 base; junction bases outside the gene matches: 7. DNA for the CDR3: TGTGCCAGCAGGCCAGGGGGCCGGGGGAACACTGAAGCTTTCTTT. This gives the protein CASRPGGRGNTEAFF.

The chain couples TRBV5-1 to TRBJ1-6, with D maybe TRBD1 (6 bases). V gave up 3 bases and J gave up 0 bases, with 10 bases separating them. The CDR3 sequence is 16 residues long. Germline V gives CDR1 SGHRS, CDR2 YFSETQ. The CDR3 protein is CASSSGDLSYNSPLHF. In nucleotides, the CDR3 is TGCGCCAGCAGCTCAGGGGACCTCTCCTATAATTCACCCCTCCACTTT.

The rearrangement links TRBV7-6 to TRBJ2-1; possibly TRBD2 for D (5 bases). Germline CDR1 SGHVS, CDR2 FNYEAQ. Trimming pared 2 bases from V and 4 bases from J, leaving 15 bases between. This CDR3 has 16 residues. CDR3 region: CASSLNSAITYNEQFF. CDR3 DNA: TGTGCCAGCAGCTTAAATAGCGCTATCACTTACAATGAGCAGTTCTTC.

The chain has TRBV19 and TRBJ2-3; the match to TRBD1 covers 8 bases. The V gene end was trimmed by 4 bases and the J gene end by 5 bases; junction bases not matched to a gene: 8. Looked up from germline, CDR1 is LNHDA and CDR2 is SQIVND (reference sequence). This CDR3 has 15 residues. CDR3 loop: CASSNSGTGLDTQYF. CDR3 in DNA: TGTGCCAGTAGTAACTCCGGGACAGGATTAGATACGCAGTATTTT.

The V call is TRBV14, the J call TRBJ2-7; 8 nucleotides agree with TRBD1. Per the germline V gene, CDR1 is SGHDN and CDR2 is FVKESK. V lost 0 bases and J lost 7; bases outside the gene matches: 8. The CDR3 runs 15 residues. This CDR3 is CASSQDSYRGREQYF. The CDR3 DNA reads TGTGCCAGCAGCCAAGATAGTTACAGGGGGAGAGAGCAGTACTTC.

The V gene is TRBV7-2, the J gene TRBJ2-3; D uncertain. Germline values: CDR1 SGHTA, CDR2 FQGNSA. CDR3 size: 14 residues. V lost 1 base, J lost 4 bases, and 9 bases lay in between. CDR3 coding DNA: TGTGCCAGCAGCTTAGTGGCCCGTCCAGATACGCAGTATTTT. Its translation: CASSLVARPDTQYF. The full variable domain, completed using reference TRBV7-2 and TRBJ2-3, is GAGVSQSPSNKVTEKGKDVELRCDPISGHTALYWYRQSLGQGLEFLIYFQGNSAPDKSGLPSDRFSAERTGGSVSTLTIQRTQQEDSAVYLCASSLVARPDTQYFGPGTRLTVL.

This chain uses TRBV6-5 with TRBJ1-1, with D uncertain. V gave up 2 bases and J gave up 9 bases, with 22 bases separating them. Germline V gene sequence: CDR1 MNHEY, CDR2 SVGAGI. The CDR3 loop spans 16 amino acids. CDR3 in DNA: TGTGCCAGCAGTTACCTCGGTCCTTTTGGTACGGAGAAAGCTTTCTTT. Its translation is CASSYLGPFGTEKAFF.

V usage is TRBV5-1 and J usage is TRBJ2-7; 9 nucleotides match TRBD1. The CDR3 is 15 amino acids. V was clipped by 4 bases and J by 4 bases; unmatched bases: 9. Germline CDR1 is SGHRS and CDR2 is YFSETQ. The CDR3 loop reads CASSAQTGGLYEQYF. As DNA, the CDR3 is TGCGCCAGCAGCGCCCAGACAGGGGGGTTGTACGAGCAGTACTTC.